Shown below are 23 T cell receptor beta chains from a single sample sequenced in a study of cytomegalovirus exposure and HLA in healthy donors. The PCR made use of 60 Vbeta and 13 Jbeta primers. This table comes from immunoSEQ multiplex PCR, and its TCRdb copy is limited to in-frame clones, with some not included. This sample yields around 150,000 clones, of which about 64% are seen a single time; around 7.1% belongs to the top ten. The specimen sequenced was PBMCs. The receptors originated from a woman in her sixties in good health and CMV-seropositive.

This clone has a handful of counts. This chain connects TRBV27 to TRBJ1-5, with D unresolved. V lost 6 bases and J lost 4, with 7 bases in between. Germline V gives CDR1 MNHEY, CDR2 SMNVEV (reference sequence). The CDR3 length is 12 residues. In DNA form, the CDR3 reads TGTGCCAGCAGAGCGGGGAATCAGCCCCAGCATTTT. It codes for CASRAGNQPQHF.

J is TRBJ2-7 and V is TRBV4-1, with D maybe TRBD2 (8 bases). CDR3 length: 16 residues. The V and J ends lost 2 bases and 4 bases respectively, with 18 bases between them. Germline V gene data show CDR1 as MGHRA and CDR2 as YSYEKL. CDR3 amino acids: CASSQTSGGTDYEQYF. The CDR3, as DNA: TGCGCCAGCAGCCAAACCTCGGGAGGGACAGATTACGAGCAGTACTTC.

CDR3 protein: CSVGDRDSGGYTF. For the CDR3, the DNA is TGCAGCGTTGGGGACAGGGACTCTGGCGGCTACACCTTC. This chain links TRBV29-1 with TRBJ1-2; 9 nucleotides agree with TRBD1. Trimming cost V 4 bases and J 8 bases; bases outside gene matches: 8. From germline, CDR1 is SQVTM and CDR2 ANQGSEA. This CDR3 has 13 amino acids.

This clone was observed a handful of times. The V call is TRBV29-1, the J call TRBJ1-3; perhaps TRBD1 as D (5 bases). The length of the CDR3 is 14 residues. V lost 4 bases and J 0 bases, leaving 10 bases between the germline ends. Germline assignment: CDR1 SQVTM and CDR2 ANQGSEA. CDR3 nucleotides: TGCAGCGTTGTCAGGGCTAGCTCTGGAAACACCATATATTTT. Translating it yields CSVVRASSGNTIYF.

This CDR3 is CASSLEREGTQYF. CDR3 nucleotides: TGTGCCAGCAGCCTAGAACGGGAAGGTACGCAGTATTTT. This chain joins TRBV7-2 and TRBJ2-3; D may be TRBD2 (5 bases). The CDR3 is 13 residues long. Germline V gives CDR1 SGHTA, CDR2 FQGNSA. Trimming removed 5 bases from V and 8 bases from J, with 14 bases in between.

A few counts support this clone. The J gene is TRBJ1-5, the V gene TRBV19; no definite D call. This CDR3 is 15 amino acids long. V gave up 0 bases and J gave up 0 bases, with 6 bases separating them. The germline gives CDR1 LNHDA, CDR2 SQIVND (reference sequence). Here the CDR3 DNA reads TGTGCCAGTAGTATAGACAGTTATAGCAATCAGCCCCAGCATTTT. It encodes CASSIDSYSNQPQHF. Using reference TRBV19 and TRBJ1-5 for the parts outside the CDR3, the full variable domain is DGGITQSPKYLFRKEGQNVTLSCEQNLNHDAMYWYRQDPGQGLRLIYYSQIVNDFQKGDIAEGYSVSREKKESFPLTVTSAQKNPTAFYLCASSIDSYSNQPQHFGDGTRLSIL.

In its sample, this clone was seen a few times. The chain has TRBV9 and TRBJ2-2; D unresolved. This CDR3 is built from 12 residues. Deletions cut 4 bases from V and 4 bases from J, with 5 bases between. Germline CDR1 SGDLS, CDR2 YYNGEE. The CDR3 region has the DNA TGTGCCAGCAGCACAAGCACCGGGGAGCTGTTTTTT. This encodes CASSTSTGELFF.

The genes are TRBV5-1 and TRBJ2-1; 11 bases match TRBD2. With V trimmed by 0 bases and J by 4 bases, 6 bases remained unmatched. Germline CDR1 SGHRS, CDR2 YFSETQ. This CDR3 region has 17 residues. This chain's CDR3 is CASSLVLAGGPYNEQFF. CDR3 bases: TGCGCCAGCAGCTTGGTATTAGCGGGAGGGCCTTACAATGAGCAGTTCTTC.

V and J are TRBV19 and TRBJ1-1; 7 bases map to TRBD1. Germline lookup yields CDR1 LNHDA and CDR2 SQIVND (reference sequence). The CDR3 spans 14 residues. Germline trimming cut 3 bases from V and 1 base from J; bases unmatched to any gene: 2. CDR3 loop: CASSITGENTEAFF. CDR3 coding DNA: TGTGCCAGTAGTATTACAGGGGAGAACACTGAAGCTTTCTTT.

V is TRBV30 and J is TRBJ1-1, with 9 bases aligning to TRBD1. CDR1 and CDR2 (germline): GTSNPN, SVGIG (reference sequence). The J segment lost 4 bases and the V segment lost 3 bases, leaving 9 bases of the junction unmatched. This CDR3 contains 15 residues. The CDR3 region is CAWRPTGQGFTEAFF. The CDR3 nucleotides read TGTGCCTGGAGACCAACCGGACAGGGGTTCACTGAAGCTTTCTTT.

This chain links TRBV28 with TRBJ2-1; D is undetermined. The CDR3 loop spans 14 amino acids. V lost 6 bases, J lost 6 bases, and 15 bases lay in between. Germline loops: CDR1 MDHEN, CDR2 SYDVKM. The CDR3 loop is CASSPLDSPNEQFF. CDR3 coding DNA: TGTGCCAGCAGCCCGCTGGATAGCCCCAATGAGCAGTTCTTC.

The chain combines TRBV29-1 with TRBJ2-7; TRBD1 matches 9 bases. The V segment lost 6 bases and the J segment 3 bases; nucleotides outside the gene matches: 9. The germline CDR1 and CDR2 sequences are SQVTM and ANQGSEA. The CDR3 is made up of 14 amino acids. CDR3 region: CSVRRTGDFYEQYF. DNA for the CDR3: TGCAGCGTCCGAAGGACAGGGGACTTCTACGAGCAGTACTTC.

The V gene is TRBV28, the J gene TRBJ2-5; D is undetermined. The J call may be mistaken, given a closer DNA end match to TRBJ2-7. CDR3 size: 12 residues. Germline lookup yields CDR1 MDHEN and CDR2 SYDVKM. In nucleotides, the CDR3 is TGTGCCAGCAGTTTATTCACCTACGAGCAGTACTTC. This codes for CASSLFTYEQYF.

The gene calls are TRBV28 and TRBJ2-3; TRBD2 agrees at 10 bases. V trimming: 2 bases; J trimming: 3 bases; junction bases outside the gene matches: 2. CDR3 length: 15 amino acids. Looked up from germline, CDR1 is MDHEN and CDR2 is SYDVKM. The DNA for the CDR3 is TGTGCCAGCAGTTTAGAACTAGCGGGAACAGATACGCAGTATTTT. This gives the protein CASSLELAGTDTQYF.

The chain uses TRBV6-5 and TRBJ2-6; possible D gene TRBD2, 6 bases. Trimming stripped 4 bases from V and 4 bases from J, with 11 bases between. The CDR3 has 15 residues. CDR1 and CDR2 (germline): MNHEY, SVGAGI. The CDR3 sequence: CASSFGGSGANVLTF. Here the CDR3 DNA reads TGTGCCAGCAGTTTCGGGGGATCGGGGGCCAACGTCCTGACTTTC.

V usage is TRBV7-2 and J usage is TRBJ2-3; a weak D match, TRBD2 (5 bases). Germline CDR1 SGHTA, CDR2 FQGNSA. V dropped 8 bases and J dropped 8 bases, with 14 bases sitting between them. This CDR3 has 12 amino acids. CDR3 DNA: TGTGCCAGCGCGAGCGGCCTCCGTACGCAGTATTTT. It yields the protein CASASGLRTQYF.

This sequence joins TRBV6-5 and TRBJ2-5; TRBD1 aligns across 8 bases. Near its end, the DNA agrees better with TRBJ2-7, so the J call may be wrong. CDR3 length: 15 residues. Germline-derived CDR1 and CDR2 are MNHEY and SVGAGI. The CDR3 nucleotides are TGTGCCAGCAGTCCCCCCGGGACAGGCTCCTACGAGCAGTACTTC. Encoded protein: CASSPPGTGSYEQYF.

The rearrangement links TRBV27 to TRBJ1-1, with a tentative D call TRBD1 (6 bases). With 8 bases removed from V and 1 base from J, the gap between germline ends came to 11 bases. This CDR3 is 13 amino acids long. Germline V gene data show CDR1 as MNHEY and CDR2 as SMNVEV (reference sequence). As DNA, the CDR3 is TGTGCCAGCGCCGGGACACGGAACACTGAAGCTTTCTTT. Residues: CASAGTRNTEAFF.

V gene TRBV7-9 combines with J gene TRBJ2-1; D is uncertain. V was cut by 3 bases and J by 5 bases, with 23 bases left in between. The CDR3 sequence is 18 residues long. In germline, CDR1 is SEHNR, CDR2 FQNEAQ (reference sequence). The CDR3 is CASSFPPLTSPADNEQFF. The CDR3 DNA reads as TGTGCCAGCAGCTTCCCACCTTTGACAAGCCCTGCCGACAATGAGCAGTTCTTC.

The V gene is TRBV7-2, the J gene TRBJ1-1; the D gene is possibly TRBD1 (6 bases). Germline V lookup: CDR1 SGHTA, CDR2 FQGNSA. CDR3 size: 13 residues. Trimming removed 5 bases from V and 1 base from J, with 8 bases in between. The CDR3 sequence is CASSRGRNTEAFF. The CDR3 DNA reads as TGTGCCAGCAGCAGGGGGAGGAACACTGAAGCTTTCTTT.

This clone occurred a few times. This chain links TRBV19 with TRBJ2-5; 11 positions match TRBD1. Looked up from germline, CDR1 is LNHDA and CDR2 is SQIVND (reference sequence). The CDR3 totals 15 residues. V trimming: 5 bases; J trimming: 5 bases; junction bases outside the gene matches: 7. This chain's CDR3 is CASSSWTGGTETQYF. CDR3 DNA: TGTGCCAGTAGTTCCTGGACAGGGGGCACGGAGACCCAGTACTTC.

The chain has TRBV11-2 and TRBJ2-7; D possibly corresponds to TRBD2 (5 bases). The CDR3 sequence is 15 residues long. The V gene lost 1 base and the J gene lost 3 bases, with 13 bases spanning the gap. CDR1 SGHAT and CDR2 FQNNGV come from the germline V gene. The CDR3 loop reads CASSLVGDYHYEQYF. Written as DNA, the CDR3 is TGTGCCAGCAGCTTAGTGGGTGACTACCACTACGAGCAGTACTTC.

This CDR3 reads CASSFLTGMANEKLFF. The DNA for the CDR3 is TGTGCCAGCAGTTTCTTAACAGGGATGGCTAATGAAAAACTGTTTTTT. This sequence joins TRBV6-5 and TRBJ1-4; a possible D gene is TRBD1 (6 bases). This CDR3 region has 16 residues. Germline CDR1 reads MNHEY; CDR2 reads SVGAGI. The V gene lost 4 bases and the J gene lost 3 bases, with 15 bases spanning the gap.